These T cell receptor beta chains were read from a single sample in a study of PD-1 blockade in mismatch repair-deficient tumors. Produced via immunoSEQ multiplex PCR; TCRdb's table is partial and in-frame only. The table shows some 120,000 clones, with around 86% occurring only once. The sequenced sample was peripheral blood, obtained 44 weeks after starting pembrolizumab. Receptor source: an adult with mismatch repair-deficient cancer. Each CDR3 is given with its conserved first and last residue. Where a row states a size, it is once, few, many or the class of an expanded clone; other rows omit it.

cdr3_aa v_call clone_size j_call cdr3_length
CASSLVAGGTDTQYF TRBV5-1 NA TRBJ2-3 15
CASSLFGGGGGYTF TRBV5-1 NA TRBJ1-2 14
CASSEISGNTEAFF TRBV2 NA TRBJ1-1 14
CASSDEGAPYEQYF TRBV2 NA TRBJ2-7 14
CASSSRTSGIWMNEQFF TRBV19 once TRBJ2-1 17
CATSRGGKAVHEQYF TRBV15 NA TRBJ2-7 15
CASSQVAGGTNEQFF TRBV4-2 few TRBJ2-1 15
CASSLAPEGTQYF TRBV11-1 NA TRBJ2-5 13
CAWSVQLSYEQYF TRBV30 NA TRBJ2-7 13
CASSLGTGPWNEQFF TRBV5-1 NA TRBJ2-1 15
CASSLAVSGRNEQFF TRBV5-6 NA TRBJ2-1 15
CASSYWGSDEQYF TRBV6-6 few TRBJ2-7 13
CATRTGESDTQYF TRBV5-1 NA TRBJ2-3 13
CASSPKMNTEAFF TRBV19 NA TRBJ1-1 13
CASSLRSGTHNEQFF TRBV27 NA TRBJ2-1 15
CASTYGNEQFF TRBV25-1 few TRBJ2-1 11
CASRFVPYEQYF TRBV11-3 once TRBJ2-7 12
CASVAGRGTDTQYF TRBV19 NA TRBJ2-3 14